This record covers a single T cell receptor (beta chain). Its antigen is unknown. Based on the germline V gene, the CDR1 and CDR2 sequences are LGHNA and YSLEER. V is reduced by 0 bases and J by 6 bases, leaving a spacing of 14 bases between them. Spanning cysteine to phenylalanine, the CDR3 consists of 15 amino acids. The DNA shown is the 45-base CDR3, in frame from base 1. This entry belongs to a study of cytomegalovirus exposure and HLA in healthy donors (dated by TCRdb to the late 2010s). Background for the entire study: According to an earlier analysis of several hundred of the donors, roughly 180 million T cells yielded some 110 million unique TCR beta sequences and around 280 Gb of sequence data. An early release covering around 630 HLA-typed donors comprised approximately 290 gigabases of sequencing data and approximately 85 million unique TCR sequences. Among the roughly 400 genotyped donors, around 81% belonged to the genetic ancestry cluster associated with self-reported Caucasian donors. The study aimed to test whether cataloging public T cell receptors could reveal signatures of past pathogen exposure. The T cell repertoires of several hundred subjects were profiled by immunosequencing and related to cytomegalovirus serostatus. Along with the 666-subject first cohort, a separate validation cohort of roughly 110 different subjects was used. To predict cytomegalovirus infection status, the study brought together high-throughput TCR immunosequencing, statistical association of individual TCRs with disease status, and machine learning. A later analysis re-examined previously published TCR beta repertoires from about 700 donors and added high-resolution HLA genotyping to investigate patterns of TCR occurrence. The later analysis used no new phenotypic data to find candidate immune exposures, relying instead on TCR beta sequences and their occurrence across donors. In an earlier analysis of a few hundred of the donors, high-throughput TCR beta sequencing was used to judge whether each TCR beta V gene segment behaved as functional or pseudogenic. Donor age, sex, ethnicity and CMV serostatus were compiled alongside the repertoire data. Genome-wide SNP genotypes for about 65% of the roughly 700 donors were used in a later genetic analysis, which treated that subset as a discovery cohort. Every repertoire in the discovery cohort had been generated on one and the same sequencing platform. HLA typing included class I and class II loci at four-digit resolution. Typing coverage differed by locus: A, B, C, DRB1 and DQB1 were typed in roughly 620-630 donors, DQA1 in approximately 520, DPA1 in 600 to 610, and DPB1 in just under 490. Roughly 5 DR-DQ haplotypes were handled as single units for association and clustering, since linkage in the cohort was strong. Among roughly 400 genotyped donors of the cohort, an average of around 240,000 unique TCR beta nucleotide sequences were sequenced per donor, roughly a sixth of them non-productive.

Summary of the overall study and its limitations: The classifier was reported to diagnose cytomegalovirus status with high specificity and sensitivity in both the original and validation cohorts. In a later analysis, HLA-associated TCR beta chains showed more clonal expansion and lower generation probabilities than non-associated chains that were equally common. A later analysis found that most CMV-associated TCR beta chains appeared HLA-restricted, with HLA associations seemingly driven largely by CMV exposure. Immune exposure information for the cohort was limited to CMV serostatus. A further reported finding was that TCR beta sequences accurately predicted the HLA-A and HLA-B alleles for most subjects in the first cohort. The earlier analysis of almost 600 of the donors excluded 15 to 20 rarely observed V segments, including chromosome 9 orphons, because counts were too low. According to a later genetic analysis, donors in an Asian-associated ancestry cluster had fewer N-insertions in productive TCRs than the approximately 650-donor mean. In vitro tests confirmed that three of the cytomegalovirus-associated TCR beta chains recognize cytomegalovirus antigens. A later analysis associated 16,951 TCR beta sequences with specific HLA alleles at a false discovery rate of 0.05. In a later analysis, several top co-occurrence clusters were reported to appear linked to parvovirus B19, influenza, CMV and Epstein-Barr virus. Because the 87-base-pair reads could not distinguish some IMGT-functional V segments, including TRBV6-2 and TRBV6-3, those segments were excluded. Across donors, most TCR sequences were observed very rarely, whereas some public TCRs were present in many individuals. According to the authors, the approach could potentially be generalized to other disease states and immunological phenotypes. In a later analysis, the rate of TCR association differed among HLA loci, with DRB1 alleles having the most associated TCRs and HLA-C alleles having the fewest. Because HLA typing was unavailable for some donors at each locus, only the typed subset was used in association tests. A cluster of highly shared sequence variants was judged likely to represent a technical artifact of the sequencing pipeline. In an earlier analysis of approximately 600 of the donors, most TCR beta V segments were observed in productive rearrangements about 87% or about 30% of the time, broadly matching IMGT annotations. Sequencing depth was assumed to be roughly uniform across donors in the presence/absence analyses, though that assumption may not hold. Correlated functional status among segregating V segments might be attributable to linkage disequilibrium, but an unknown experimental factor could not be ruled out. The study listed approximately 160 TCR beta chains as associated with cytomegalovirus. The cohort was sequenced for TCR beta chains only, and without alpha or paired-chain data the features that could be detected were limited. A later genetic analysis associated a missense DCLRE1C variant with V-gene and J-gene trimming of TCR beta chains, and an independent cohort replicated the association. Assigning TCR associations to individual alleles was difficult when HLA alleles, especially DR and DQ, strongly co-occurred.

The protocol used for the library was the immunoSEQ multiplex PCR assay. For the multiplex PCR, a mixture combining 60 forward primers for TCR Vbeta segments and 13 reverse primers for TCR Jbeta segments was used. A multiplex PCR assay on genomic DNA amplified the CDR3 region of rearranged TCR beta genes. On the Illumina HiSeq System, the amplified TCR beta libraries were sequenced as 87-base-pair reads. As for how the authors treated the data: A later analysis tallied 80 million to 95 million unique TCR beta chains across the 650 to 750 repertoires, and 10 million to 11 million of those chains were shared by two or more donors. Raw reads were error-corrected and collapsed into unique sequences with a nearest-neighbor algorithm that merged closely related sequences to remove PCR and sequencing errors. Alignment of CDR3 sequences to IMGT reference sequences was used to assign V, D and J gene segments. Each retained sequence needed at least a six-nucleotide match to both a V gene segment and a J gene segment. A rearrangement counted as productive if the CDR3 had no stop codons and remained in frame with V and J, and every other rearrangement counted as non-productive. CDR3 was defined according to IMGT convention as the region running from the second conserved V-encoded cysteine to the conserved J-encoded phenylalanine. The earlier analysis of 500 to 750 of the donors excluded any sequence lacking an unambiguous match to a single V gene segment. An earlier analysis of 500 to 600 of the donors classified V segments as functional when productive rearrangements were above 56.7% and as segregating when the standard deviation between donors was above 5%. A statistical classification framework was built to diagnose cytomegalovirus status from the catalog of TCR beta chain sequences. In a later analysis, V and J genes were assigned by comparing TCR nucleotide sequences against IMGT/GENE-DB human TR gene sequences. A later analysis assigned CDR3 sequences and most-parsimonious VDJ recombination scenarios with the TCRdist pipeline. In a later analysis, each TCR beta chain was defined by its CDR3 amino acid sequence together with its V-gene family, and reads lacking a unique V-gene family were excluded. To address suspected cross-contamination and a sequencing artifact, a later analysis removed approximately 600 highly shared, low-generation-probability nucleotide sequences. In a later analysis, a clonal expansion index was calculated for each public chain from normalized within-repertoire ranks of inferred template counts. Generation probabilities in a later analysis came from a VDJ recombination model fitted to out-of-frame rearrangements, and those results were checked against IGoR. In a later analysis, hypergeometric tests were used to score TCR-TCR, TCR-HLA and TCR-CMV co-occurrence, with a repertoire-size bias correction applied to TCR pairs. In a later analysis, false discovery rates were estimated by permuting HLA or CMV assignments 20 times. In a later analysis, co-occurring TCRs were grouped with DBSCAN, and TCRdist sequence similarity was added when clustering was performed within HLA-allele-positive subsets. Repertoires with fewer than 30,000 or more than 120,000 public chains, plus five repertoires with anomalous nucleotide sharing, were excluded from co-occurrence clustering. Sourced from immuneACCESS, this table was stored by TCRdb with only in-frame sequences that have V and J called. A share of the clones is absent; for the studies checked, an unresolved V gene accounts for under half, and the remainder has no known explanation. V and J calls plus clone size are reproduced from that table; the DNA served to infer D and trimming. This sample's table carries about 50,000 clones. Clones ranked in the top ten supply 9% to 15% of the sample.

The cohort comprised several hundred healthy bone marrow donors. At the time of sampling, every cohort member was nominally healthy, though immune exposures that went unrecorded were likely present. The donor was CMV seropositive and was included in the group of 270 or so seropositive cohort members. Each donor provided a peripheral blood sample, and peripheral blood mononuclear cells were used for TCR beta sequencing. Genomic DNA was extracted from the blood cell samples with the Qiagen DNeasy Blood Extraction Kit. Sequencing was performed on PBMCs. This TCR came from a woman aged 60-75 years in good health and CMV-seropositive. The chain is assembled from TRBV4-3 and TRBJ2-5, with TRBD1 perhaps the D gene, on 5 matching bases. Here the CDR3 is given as CASSQDTGRVQTQYF. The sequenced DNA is TGCGCCAGCAGCCAAGATACTGGCAGGGTACAGACCCAGTACTTC.